This T cell receptor beta chain was obtained from a study of blood T cell repertoires in COVID-19. CDR3 length: 15 residues. Germline CDR1 reads LNHDA; CDR2 reads SQIVND (reference sequence). V was cut by 7 bases and J by 0 bases, with 15 bases left in between. The participants were between 18 and 89 years old and came from about two dozen US areas. Clinical histories supplied by participants themselves formed the basis of cohort assignment. Using immunoSEQ multiplex PCR, the repertoire was profiled, and TCRdb retains in-frame clones only, with some absent. Among roughly 43,000 clones listed, around 83% were seen once.

The gene calls are TRBV19 and TRBJ1-2; TRBD1 might be the D (5 bases). The receptor was derived from a woman aged 45-59 years who had recovered from COVID-19. Sequenced: PBMCs or T cells enriched from blood (not recorded which). CDR3 coding DNA: TGTGCCAGTACCAGAAGACGGGGGACTAACTATGGCTACACCTTC. Residues: CASTRRRGTNYGYTF. The whole variable domain, filled in from reference TRBV19 and TRBJ1-2, reads DGGITQSPKYLFRKEGQNVTLSCEQNLNHDAMYWYRQDPGQGLRLIYYSQIVNDFQKGDIAEGYSVSREKKESFPLTVTSAQKNPTAFYLCASTRRRGTNYGYTFGSGTRLTVV.